This T cell receptor (beta chain) was sequenced during a study of identical twins listed by TCRdb under 2016. At the level of the whole study: To test whether fetal clonotypes persist, this study deep-sequenced TCR alpha and beta repertoires from monozygotic twins, from unrelated adults of various ages, and from cord blood. To rule out contamination, replicate twin experiments were performed at different times with different library preparation protocols. Summary of the overall study and its limitations: The excess sharing between twins in beta out-of-frame sequences was weaker because fewer shared sequences reduced the signal-to-noise ratio. In monozygotic twins, recombination models systematically underestimated out-of-frame TCR alpha sharing, but the models matched the sharing seen between unrelated individuals. Because the same donors could not be followed over many years, the conclusions relied on cross-sectional statistical analysis. Zero-insertion analyses could be partly confounded by invariant T cells such as MAIT and iNKT, although diverse VJ usage argued against such confounding for most clonotypes. Fewer insertions were carried by abundant cord blood beta clonotypes; a weaker similar trend was observed in young adult naive repertoires, while no such trend was observed in memory repertoires. Compared with coincidental sharing between unrelated individuals, out-of-frame TCR alpha sequences shared between twins had an excess of sequences with low generation probability.

Every donor in the study was a healthy Caucasian. Three pairs of female monozygotic twins, all aged roughly 18 to 29 years, were included in the twin cohort. Using Miltenyi CD45RO+ enrichment and human naive T-cell isolation kits, memory (CD45RO+) and naive T cells were isolated from PBMC. This clonotype was seen a handful of times. Its antigen specificity is not known. Base-call qualities are not available, and no considerably larger clone is one nucleotide away. Libraries were constructed by 5' RACE. The run used an Illumina HiSeq 2000. A universal primer binding site was introduced by template switching, and a unique molecular identifier was present in the final cDNA, enabling accurate counting of TCR cDNA molecules. Specific primers in the conserved constant-segment region were used to synthesize first-strand cDNA for the TCR alpha and beta chains. Each cDNA library was double barcoded, with a SMART-Mk sample barcode plus Illumina barcodes, to control for contamination. TruSeq adapter sequences, together with Illumina sample barcodes, were added in two successive PCR steps. Sequencing of the TCR alpha and beta cDNA libraries was done on the Illumina HiSeq platform using custom primers. The authors' analysis ran thus. Raw reads were processed with MiGEC to extract unique molecular identifiers, and MiXCR was used to determine CDR3 positions. For each individual, recombination models were inferred using an EM algorithm with the repgenHMM and IGoR tools. Shared clonotypes were analyzed with the tcR package in R, and sharing was normalized by the product of cloneset sizes. To study raw recombination without the effects of thymic and clonal selection, out-of-frame nonproductive sequences were analyzed. TCRdb took the public reads, trimmed them with fastp at Q25, ran MiXCR for clone calling and kept in-frame beta chains. Each entry merges the rows of one CDR3 protein and shows their most common DNA and genes. It is TCRdb's table, rather than the study itself, that gives the V and J calls and clone size. For this sample the table gives 310,000 or so distinct CDR3 sequences, of which 8% to 9% were detected only once. The top ten clonotypes cover around 2.1% of the sample.

The CDR3 numbers 16 residues from cysteine through phenylalanine. Only the CDR3 portion is preserved as DNA: 48 bases, with reading frame beginning at the first base. V gives up 6 bases and J gives up 4 bases, and the segment between their germline ends measures 17 bases. Via the germline V gene, CDR1 is KGHDR and CDR2 SFDVKD. The sample also formed part of further work on yellow fever vaccine responses in identical twins. That second publication adds: The T cell response to vaccination in identical twins was reported by the authors to appear partly convergent and partly personalized. In identical twins, the study followed T cell clones that responded to the vaccine with precision.

The TCR was taken from a young woman in good health. Source material: memory (CD45RO+) T cells sorted from blood. In light of the paper, this sample's cell subset or site label describes: CD45RO+ enriched T cells. This chain is built from TRBV24-1 and TRBJ2-2; the D region possibly corresponds to TRBD1 (6 bases align). The CDR3 amino acid sequence is: CATSHQGMRGTGELFF. The nucleotide sequence is TGTGCCACCAGTCATCAGGGGATGCGAGGCACCGGGGAGCTGTTTTTT.